Listed here are 12 T cell receptor beta chains from one sample, sequenced in a study of blood T cells in healthy people across ages. Through a sample-barcoded 5' primer and a J-beta primer mix, a second PCR was run for 7 to 11 cycles. MiXCR was run by TCRdb on the 5' RACE reads, yielding one entry per CDR3 protein. The sample records roughly 570,000 distinct CDR3 sequences, 25% to 30% being singletons. The source material was blood. These TCRs come from a woman aged 70 to 79 in good health.

In its sample, this clonotype was seen a few times. The V call is TRBV5-1, the J call TRBJ2-5; TRBD1 might be the D (6 bases). The J call may be faulty, since TRBJ2-1 better matches the DNA end. The CDR3 is 15 residues long. Germline V gene lookup returns CDR1 SGHRS and CDR2 YFSETQ. The CDR3 bases are TGCGCCAGCAGCTCTCTCCGGGACACCTACAATGAGCAGTTCTTC. It specifies CASSSLRDTYNEQFF.

The chain has TRBV29-1 and TRBJ2-7, with D perhaps matching TRBD1 (5 bases). This CDR3 has 11 amino acids. Germline loops: CDR1 SQVTM, CDR2 ANQGSEA. Trimming removed 3 bases from V and 5 bases from J, with 8 bases in between. CDR3 nucleotide sequence: TGCAGCGTTGACAGGGAAAACGAGCAGTACTTC. This gives the protein CSVDRENEQYF.

The sample holds many counts of this clonotype. The rearrangement joins TRBV29-1 to TRBJ1-1, with D possibly matching TRBD1 (5 bases). The V gene lost 4 bases and the J gene lost 3 bases, with 12 bases spanning the gap. Germline CDR1 and CDR2: SQVTM and ANQGSEA. The CDR3 covers 13 residues. The DNA for the CDR3 is TGCAGCGTTGTGTCCGGGGGGTACACTGAAGCTTTCTTT. Its translation is CSVVSGGYTEAFF.

The chain has TRBV18 and TRBJ2-5; D gene ambiguous. This CDR3 is built from 14 residues. Trimming stripped 3 bases from V and 0 bases from J, with 8 bases between. CDR1 and CDR2 (germline): KGHSH, LQKENI. CDR3 in amino acids: CASSPVTNQETQYF. The DNA for the CDR3 is TGTGCCAGCTCACCGGTTACCAACCAAGAGACCCAGTACTTC.

The rearrangement links TRBV5-5 to TRBJ2-5; D is unresolved. The germline V gene has CDR1 SGHKS and CDR2 YYEKEE (reference sequence). The CDR3 sequence is 14 residues long. Trimming cost V 2 bases and J 1 base, with 9 bases left between them. CDR3 loop: CASSLRDPQETQYF. The CDR3, as DNA: TGTGCCAGCAGCTTACGAGACCCCCAAGAGACCCAGTACTTC.

This clonotype has a count of ten or more. The chain recombines TRBV6-5 with TRBJ1-2; D is perhaps TRBD1 (5 bases). This CDR3 contains 16 residues. V was pared by 1 base and J by 6 bases, with 18 bases between. The germline gives CDR1 MNHEY, CDR2 SVGAGI. The CDR3 coding sequence is TGTGCCAGCAGTTACTGGGGGGGGGATGACGTTGATGGCTACACCTTC. Amino acids: CASSYWGGDDVDGYTF.

The chain has TRBV11-2 and TRBJ2-1, with TRBD1 matching 9 bases. The CDR3 has 12 amino acids. V lost 8 bases, J lost 7 bases, and 3 bases stayed unmatched. Germline V gives CDR1 SGHAT, CDR2 FQNNGV. DNA of the CDR3: TGTGCCAGCGGACAGGGGCAGAATGAGCAGTTCTTC. This codes for CASGQGQNEQFF.

There are a few counts of this clonotype. V and J are TRBV6-6 and TRBJ2-7; no clear D gene. Germline V gene data show CDR1 as MNHNY and CDR2 as SVGAGI (reference sequence). The CDR3 consists of 13 residues. Trimming removed 4 bases at V and 0 bases at J, with 7 bases between. The CDR3 DNA reads TGTGCCAGCAGTTCGTCACCCTCCTACGAGCAGTACTTC. It translates to CASSSSPSYEQYF.

The genes are TRBV7-2 and TRBJ2-1; 11 bases agree with TRBD2. The V segment lost 2 bases and the J segment 0 bases; nucleotides outside the gene matches: 6. The length of the CDR3 is 18 residues. Germline lookup yields CDR1 SGHTA and CDR2 FQGNSA. CDR3 nucleotides: TGTGCCAGCAGCTTAAGTCTAGCGGGGGGATACTCCTACAATGAGCAGTTCTTC. It encodes CASSLSLAGGYSYNEQFF.

The V gene is TRBV28, the J gene TRBJ1-4, with D unresolved. This CDR3 has 12 residues. The ends were cut back, 4 bases at V and 9 bases at J, with 9 bases in the middle. The germline CDR1 and CDR2 sequences are MDHEN and SYDVKM. This CDR3 reads CASSYQRQKLFF. The CDR3 bases are TGTGCCAGCAGTTATCAAAGGCAAAAACTGTTTTTT.

This clonotype was detected only a few times. The chain uses TRBV5-1 and TRBJ2-4; TRBD1 matches at 10 bases. Germline V gene data show CDR1 as SGHRS and CDR2 as YFSETQ. This CDR3 is 17 amino acids long. J gave up 1 base and V 0 bases, and 4 bases lay outside the gene matches. CDR3 in DNA: TGCGCCAGCAGCTTGGCCCTGGGACAGGGGGCCAAAAACATTCAGTACTTC. Protein: CASSLALGQGAKNIQYF.

The V and J genes are TRBV18 and TRBJ2-1, with 7 nucleotides matching TRBD1. From germline, CDR1 is KGHSH and CDR2 LQKENI. This CDR3 is 14 amino acids long. Trimming at V came to 6 bases and at J to 5 bases, leaving 7 bases not matched to a gene. CDR3 loop: CASSNNRGDNEQFF. The CDR3 nucleotides are TGTGCCAGCTCGAACAACAGGGGAGACAATGAGCAGTTCTTC.